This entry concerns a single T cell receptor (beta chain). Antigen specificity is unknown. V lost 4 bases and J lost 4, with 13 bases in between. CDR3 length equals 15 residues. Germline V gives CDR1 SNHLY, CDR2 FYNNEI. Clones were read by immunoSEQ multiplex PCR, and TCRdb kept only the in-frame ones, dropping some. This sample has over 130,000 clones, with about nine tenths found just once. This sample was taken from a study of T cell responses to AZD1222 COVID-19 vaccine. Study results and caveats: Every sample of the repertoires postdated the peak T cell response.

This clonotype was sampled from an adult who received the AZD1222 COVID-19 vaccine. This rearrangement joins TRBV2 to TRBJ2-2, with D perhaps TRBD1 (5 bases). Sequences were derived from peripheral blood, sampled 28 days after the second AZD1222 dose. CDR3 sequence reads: CASSGNQGRTGELFF. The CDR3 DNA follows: TGTGCCAGCAGTGGCAACCAGGGCCGCACCGGGGAGCTGTTTTTT.